The 6 T cell receptor beta chains given below trace back to one sample, sequenced in a study of CD8+ T cells in alopecia areata. TCR sequencing used cDNA made by reverse transcription of extracted RNA. Libraries were prepared by immunoSEQ multiplex PCR; TCRdb keeps only in-frame clonotypes and omits some of them. This sample has some 110,000 clones, with under 40% found just once. The sequencing sample was made of CD4+ T cells sorted from blood. These receptors came from a human donor with alopecia areata.

The chain joins TRBV7-3 to TRBJ2-1; TRBD1 matches at 7 bases. The CDR3 spans 14 residues. The trim removed 5 bases at V and 4 bases at J, leaving 5 bases unmatched. Germline assignment: CDR1 SGHTA and CDR2 FQGTGA. The CDR3 region is CASSQGTEYNEQFF. CDR3 coding DNA: TGTGCCAGCAGCCAAGGGACAGAGTACAATGAGCAGTTCTTC.

The V gene is TRBV27, the J gene TRBJ2-4; D is unclear. Trimming cost V 2 bases and J 0 bases, with 5 bases left between them. The CDR3 spans 14 residues. Germline V gene lookup returns CDR1 MNHEY and CDR2 SMNVEV (reference sequence). The CDR3, as DNA: TGTGCCAGCAGTTTAGTGGGAGCCAAAAACATTCAGTACTTC. It yields the protein CASSLVGAKNIQYF.

This chain uses TRBV5-6 with TRBJ1-1; possible D gene TRBD1, 6 bases. The CDR3 runs 16 residues. The V and J ends lost 2 bases and 5 bases respectively, with 19 bases between them. The germline V gene has CDR1 SGHDT and CDR2 YYEEEE. The CDR3, as DNA: TGTGCCAGCAGCTTAATCGGCTCAGGGGTTATGACTGAAGCTTTCTTT. Translated: CASSLIGSGVMTEAFF.

This chain connects TRBV7-8 to TRBJ2-2, with 7 bases matching TRBD1. With 1 base clipped from V and 6 bases from J, the junction kept 5 bases outside the gene matches. The CDR3 consists of 15 residues. CDR1 and CDR2 from the germline V gene are SGHVS and FQNEAQ. CDR3 coding DNA: TGTGCCAGCAGCTTAGGGGACAGACTCTCCGGGGAGCTGTTTTTT. Encoded protein: CASSLGDRLSGELFF. The full variable domain, with the rest looked up from reference TRBV7-8 and TRBJ2-2, is GAGVSQSPRYKVAKRGQDVALRCDPISGHVSLFWYQQALGQGPEFLTYFQNEAQLDKSGLPSDRFFAERPEGSVSTLKIQRTQQEDSAVYLCASSLGDRLSGELFFGEGSRLTVL.

This clone appeared a few times. The V gene is TRBV18, the J gene TRBJ2-7; D uncertain. Trimming stripped 3 bases from V and 1 base from J, with 19 bases between. Germline V gives CDR1 KGHSH, CDR2 LQKENI. CDR3 size: 17 residues. This CDR3 is CASSPPGRLLDSYEQYF. Here the CDR3 DNA reads TGTGCCAGCTCACCCCCTGGACGACTCCTGGATTCCTACGAGCAGTACTTC.

This clone was counted a few times. CDR3 region: CASSQDTPGGGEQYF. The DNA of the CDR3 is TGCGCCAGCAGCCAAGATACGCCAGGGGGGGGCGAGCAGTACTTC. This sequence joins TRBV4-3 and TRBJ2-7; D possibly matches TRBD1 or TRBD2 (7 bases each). Deletions cut 0 bases from V and 6 bases from J, with 15 bases between. The CDR3 extends over 15 amino acids. Germline loops: CDR1 LGHNA, CDR2 YSLEER.